This is a list of T cell receptor beta chains from one sample in a study of identical twins. TCRdb used MiXCR to reprocess the 5' RACE reads, holding one entry per CDR3 protein. The table includes just over 500,000 distinct CDR3 sequences, about 20% detected once. Another study also made use of these data, one on T cells expressing NK-cell markers.

The specimen was CD4+ T cells sorted from blood. Source of these receptors: a woman between 18 and 30 years old in good health. The CDR3 runs from the conserved cysteine through the conserved F or W. Fields, in order: J gene, V gene, clone size, D gene, CDR3 DNA, CDR3 protein. A D gene is named only where the DNA matches it firmly. Expanded clones are given a class, and other clones once, few, many or no size at all.

>TRBJ2-6|TRBV6-5|few|NA
TGTGCCAGCAGTTACTCGACCAGGCTGGCTGGGGCCAACGTCCTGACTTTC
CASSYSTRLAGANVLTF
>TRBJ1-5|TRBV20-1|few|TRBD1
TGCAGTGCGACCGGACAGGGATCCAGCAATCAGCCCCAGCATTTT
CSATGQGSSNQPQHF
>TRBJ1-2|TRBV6-1|many|NA
TGTGCCAGCAGGAGAAACGACAGGCCCTATGGCTACACCTTC
CASRRNDRPYGYTF
>TRBJ2-5|TRBV20-1|few|NA
TGCAGTGCTTGGGGAACCAGACTACAAGAGACCCAGTACTTC
CSAWGTRLQETQYF
>TRBJ1-1|TRBV20-1|few|TRBD1
TGCAGTGCTATGGGCAGGGGGCAAGGTGAAGCTTTCTTT
CSAMGRGQGEAFF
>TRBJ2-1|TRBV19|NA|NA
TGTGCCAGTAGTATCGAGGGGTTGAATGAGCAGTTCTTC
CASSIEGLNEQFF
>TRBJ1-2|TRBV7-8|few|NA
TGTGCCAGCGCCCCGGGACGGGGAAACTATGGCTACACCTTC
CASAPGRGNYGYTF
>TRBJ1-4|TRBV2|NA|NA
TGTGCCAGCACTAGGGGGGAAAAACTGTTTTTT
CASTRGEKLFF
>TRBJ1-1|TRBV6-5|many|NA
TGTGCCAGCAGTTACCTTCAACAGGGCACTGAAGCTTTCTTT
CASSYLQQGTEAFF
>TRBJ1-1|TRBV20-1|many|NA
TGCAGTGCTAGAGATCACATGAACACTGAAGCTTTCTTT
CSARDHMNTEAFF
>TRBJ2-3|TRBV10-3|few|NA
TGTGCCATCAGTGAAGTTACTAGGTGGTATTTT
CAISEVTRWYF
>TRBJ2-5|TRBV5-6|NA|TRBD2
TGTGCCAGCGCAGCTTGGACTAGCGGGGGGAGGGAGACCCAGTACTTC
CASAAWTSGGRETQYF
>TRBJ2-5|TRBV10-3|many|TRBD1
TGTGCCATCAGTTCGGGACAGACTGCCCAAGAGACCCAGTACTTC
CAISSGQTAQETQYF
>TRBJ2-7|TRBV20-1|few|NA
TGCAGTGCTAGGCCCCAGCGGCTGATTAACGAGCAGTACTTC
CSARPQRLINEQYF
>TRBJ1-1|TRBV5-1|NA|NA
TGCGCCAGCAGTGAACCGGGGTCGGCTGAAGCTTTCTTT
CASSEPGSAEAFF
>TRBJ1-1|TRBV6-5|NA|NA
TGTGCCAGCAGTGGGCGAACTGAAGCTTTCTTT
CASSGRTEAFF
>TRBJ1-2|TRBV27|many|TRBD1
TGTGCCAGCAGTCTAGGGACAGGGAACCGCAGATATGGCTACACCTTC
CASSLGTGNRRYGYTF
>TRBJ2-7|TRBV6-1|few|TRBD2
TGTGCCAGCAGGAGGGACGGACTAGCCTACGAGCAGTACTTC
CASRRDGLAYEQYF
>TRBJ2-5|TRBV6-5|many|NA
TGTGCCAGCAGGAGGTACCAAGAGACCCAGTACTTC
CASRRYQETQYF
>TRBJ2-5|TRBV6-5|few|NA
TGTGCCAGCAGTTTACAGGCCCAAGAGACCCAGTACTTC
CASSLQAQETQYF
>TRBJ2-1|TRBV29-1|few|TRBD1
TGCAGCGTTGAAGGCCTACAGGGGGATGAGCAGTTCTTC
CSVEGLQGDEQFF
>TRBJ2-1|TRBV5-4|NA|NA
TGTGCCAGCACCACCCCCGATAATGAGCAGTTCTTC
CASTTPDNEQFF
>TRBJ2-7|TRBV27|NA|NA
TGTGCCAGCACCCAAGGGGGGCGAGGCGAGCAGTACTTC
CASTQGGRGEQYF
>TRBJ1-6|TRBV10-3|many|TRBD1
TGTGCCATCAGGGTAGGGACAGGCGATAATTCACCCCTCCACTTT
CAIRVGTGDNSPLHF